The following is a T cell receptor beta chain sequence with its context. The table came from immunoSEQ multiplex PCR; TCRdb's copy has only in-frame clones and leaves some out. Of about 150,000 clones listed, about 86% are singletons. The record originates from a study of cytomegalovirus exposure and HLA in healthy donors. Germline V gene sequence: CDR1 KGHSH, CDR2 LQKENI. The J segment lost 5 bases and the V segment lost 3 bases, leaving 4 bases of the junction unmatched. The CDR3 consists of 15 residues. The source of this sequence is a human donor in good health. The chain couples TRBV18 to TRBJ1-5; 10 nucleotides align to TRBD1. The specimen was PBMCs. In nucleotides, the CDR3 is TGTGCCAGCTCACCGTCGACAGGGGGCGATCAGCCCCAGCATTTT. It codes for CASSPSTGGDQPQHF.